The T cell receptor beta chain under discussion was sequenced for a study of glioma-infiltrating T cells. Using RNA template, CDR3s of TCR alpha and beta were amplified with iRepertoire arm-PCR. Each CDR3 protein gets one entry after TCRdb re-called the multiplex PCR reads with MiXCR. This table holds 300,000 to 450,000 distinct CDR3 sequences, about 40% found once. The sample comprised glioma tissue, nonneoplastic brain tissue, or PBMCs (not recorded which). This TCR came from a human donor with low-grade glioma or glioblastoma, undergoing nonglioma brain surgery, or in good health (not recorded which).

CDR3 nucleotides: TGTGCCAGCATAAGGGCTAGCGGGAGTTACGAGCAGTACTTC. Translation: CASIRASGSYEQYF. The chain carries TRBV28 and TRBJ2-7; 10 bases are shared with TRBD2. The CDR3 runs to 14 residues. Losses at the gene ends were 7 bases for V and 4 bases for J; bases not matched to a gene: 7. Germline V gene data show CDR1 as MDHEN and CDR2 as SYDVKM.